Presented here are 4 T cell receptor beta chains from one specimen sequenced in a study of vaccination and CD4 T cells after COVID-19. Cultured CD4+ T cell DNA was sequenced using the Oncomine TCR Beta short-read assay. In TCRdb, the PCR reads were re-called with MiXCR into one record per CDR3 protein. This sample has approximately 20,000 distinct CDR3 sequences, with about 61% found just once. Specified treatment: approximately 10-day PBMC culture with coronavirus spike peptide pools or control peptides (ViraFEST assay). Their antigens remain unidentified. The sample comprised CD4+ T cells from blood, cultured in vitro. Receptors were obtained from a human donor who had recovered from COVID-19.

This chain connects TRBV28 to TRBJ1-1, with D possibly matching TRBD1 (5 bases). Germline loops: CDR1 MDHEN, CDR2 SYDVKM. This CDR3 spans 11 amino acids. Trimming removed 8 bases at V and 7 bases at J, with 11 bases between. The CDR3 DNA reads as TGTGCCAGCGTGGGGAGGGGTGAAGCTTTCTTT. Protein product: CASVGRGEAFF.

The chain uses TRBV7-3 and TRBJ1-2; D ambiguous. Trimming took off 5 bases at V and 6 bases at J, with 13 bases between the two ends. The germline CDR1 and CDR2 sequences are SGHTA and FQGTGA. The CDR3 extends over 13 amino acids. CDR3 nucleotides: TGTGCCAGCAGCCAGATACCGTCCGATGGCTACACCTTC. Translated: CASSQIPSDGYTF. The full variable domain, its missing parts supplied by reference TRBV7-3 and TRBJ1-2, is GAGVSQTPSNKVTEKGKYVELRCDPISGHTALYWYRQSLGQGPEFLIYFQGTGAADDSGLPNDRFFAVRPEGSVSTLKIQRTERGDSAVYLCASSQIPSDGYTFGSGTRLTVV.

The chain combines TRBV7-2 with TRBJ2-3, with D hard to call. The germline gives CDR1 SGHTA, CDR2 FQGNSA. Trimming stripped 5 bases from V and 7 bases from J, with 19 bases between. This CDR3 has 15 residues. CDR3 protein: CASSAQHGARHTQYF. DNA for the CDR3: TGTGCCAGCAGCGCACAACACGGTGCCCGACATACGCAGTATTTT.

The chain employs TRBV27 and TRBJ1-1; D call uncertain. The CDR3 covers 13 residues. Germline V gives CDR1 MNHEY, CDR2 SMNVEV (reference sequence). Trimming pared 4 bases from V and 0 bases from J, leaving 6 bases between. As DNA, the CDR3 is TGTGCCAGCAGTTCCCGAATGAACACTGAAGCTTTCTTT. Encoded protein: CASSSRMNTEAFF.